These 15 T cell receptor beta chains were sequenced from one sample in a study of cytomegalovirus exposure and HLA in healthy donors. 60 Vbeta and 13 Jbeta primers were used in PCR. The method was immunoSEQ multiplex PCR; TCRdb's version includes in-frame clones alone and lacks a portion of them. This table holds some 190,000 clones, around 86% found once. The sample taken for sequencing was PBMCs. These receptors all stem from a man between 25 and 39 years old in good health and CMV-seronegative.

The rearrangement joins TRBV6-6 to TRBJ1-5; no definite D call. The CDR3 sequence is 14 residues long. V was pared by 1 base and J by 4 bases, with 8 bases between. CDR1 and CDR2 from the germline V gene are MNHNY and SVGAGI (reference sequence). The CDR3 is CASSYFGGNQPQHF. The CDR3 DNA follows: TGTGCCAGCAGTTACTTTGGCGGGAATCAGCCCCAGCATTTT.

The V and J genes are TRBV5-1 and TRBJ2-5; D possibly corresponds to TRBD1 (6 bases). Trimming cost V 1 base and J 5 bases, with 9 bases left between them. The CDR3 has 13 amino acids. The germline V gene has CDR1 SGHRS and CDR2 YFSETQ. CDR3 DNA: TGCGCCAGCAGCTTGCAACAGGGCGAGACCCAGTACTTC. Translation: CASSLQQGETQYF.

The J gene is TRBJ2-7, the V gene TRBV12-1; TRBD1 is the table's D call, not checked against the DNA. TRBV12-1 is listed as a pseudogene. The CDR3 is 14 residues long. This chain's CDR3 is CASSFGQQGDEQYF. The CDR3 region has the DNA TGTGCCAGCAGCTTTGGCCAACAGGGAGACGAGCAGTACTTC.

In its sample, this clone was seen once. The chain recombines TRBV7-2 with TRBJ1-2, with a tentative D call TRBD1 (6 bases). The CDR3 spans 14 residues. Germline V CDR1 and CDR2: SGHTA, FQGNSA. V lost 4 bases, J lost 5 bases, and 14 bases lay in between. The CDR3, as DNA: TGTGCCAGCAGCTCCCCGGACAGCCTTTATGGCTACACCTTC. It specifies CASSSPDSLYGYTF.

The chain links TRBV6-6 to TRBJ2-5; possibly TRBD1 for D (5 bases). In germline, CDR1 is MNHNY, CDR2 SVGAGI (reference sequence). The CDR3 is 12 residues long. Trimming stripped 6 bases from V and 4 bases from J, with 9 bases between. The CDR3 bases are TGTGCCAGCAGACAGGTAGGAGAGACCCAGTACTTC. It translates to CASRQVGETQYF.

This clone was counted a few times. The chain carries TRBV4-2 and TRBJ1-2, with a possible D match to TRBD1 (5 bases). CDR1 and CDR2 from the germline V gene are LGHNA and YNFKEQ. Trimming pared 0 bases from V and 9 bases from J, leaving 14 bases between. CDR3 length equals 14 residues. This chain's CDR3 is CASSQERGDSSYTF. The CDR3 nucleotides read TGTGCCAGCAGCCAAGAACGGGGGGACTCGAGCTACACCTTC.

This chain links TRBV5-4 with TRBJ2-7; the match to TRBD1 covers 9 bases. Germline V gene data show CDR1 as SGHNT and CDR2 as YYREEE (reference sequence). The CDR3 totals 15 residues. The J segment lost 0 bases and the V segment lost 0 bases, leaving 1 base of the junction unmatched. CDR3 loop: CASSLGTGVSYEQYF. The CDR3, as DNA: TGTGCCAGCAGCTTGGGGACAGGGGTCTCCTACGAGCAGTACTTC.

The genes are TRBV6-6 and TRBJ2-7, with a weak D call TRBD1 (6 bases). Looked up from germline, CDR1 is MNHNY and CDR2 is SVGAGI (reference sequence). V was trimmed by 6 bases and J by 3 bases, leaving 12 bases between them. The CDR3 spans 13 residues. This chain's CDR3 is CASSLTGYYEQYF. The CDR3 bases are TGTGCCAGCAGCCTTACAGGGTACTACGAGCAGTACTTC.

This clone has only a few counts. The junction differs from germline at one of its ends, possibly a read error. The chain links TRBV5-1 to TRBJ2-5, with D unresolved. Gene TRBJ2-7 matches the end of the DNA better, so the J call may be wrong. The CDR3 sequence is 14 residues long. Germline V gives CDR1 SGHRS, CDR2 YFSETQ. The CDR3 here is CASTLGSAAYEQYF. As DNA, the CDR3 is TGCGCCAGCACCTTGGGGTCGGCGGCCTACGAGCAGTACTTC.

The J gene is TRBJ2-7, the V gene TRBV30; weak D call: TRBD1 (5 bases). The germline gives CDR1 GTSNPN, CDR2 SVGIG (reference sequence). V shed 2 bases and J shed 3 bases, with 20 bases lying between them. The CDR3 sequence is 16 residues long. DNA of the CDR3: TGTGCCTGGAGTACAATACAGGCGTATTTCCTCTACGAGCAGTACTTC. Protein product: CAWSTIQAYFLYEQYF.

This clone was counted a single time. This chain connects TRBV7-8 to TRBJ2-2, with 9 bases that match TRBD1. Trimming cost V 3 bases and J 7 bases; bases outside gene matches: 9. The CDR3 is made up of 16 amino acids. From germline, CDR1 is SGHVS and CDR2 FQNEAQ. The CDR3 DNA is TGTGCCAGCAGCTTCTTACAACAGGGGGCCGACGGGGAGCTGTTTTTT. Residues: CASSFLQQGADGELFF. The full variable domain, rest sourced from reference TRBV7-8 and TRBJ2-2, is GAGVSQSPRYKVAKRGQDVALRCDPISGHVSLFWYQQALGQGPEFLTYFQNEAQLDKSGLPSDRFFAERPEGSVSTLKIQRTQQEDSAVYLCASSFLQQGADGELFFGEGSRLTVL.

CDR3 DNA: TGTGCCTCCATAGCGGGAGGTTCCTACGAGCAGTACTTC. Translated, it gives CASIAGGSYEQYF. The gene calls are TRBV2 and TRBJ2-7, with 10 nucleotides matching TRBD2. The CDR3 contains 13 residues. J was trimmed by 1 base and V by 11 bases; bases with no gene match: 5. Germline loops: CDR1 SNHLY, CDR2 FYNNEI.

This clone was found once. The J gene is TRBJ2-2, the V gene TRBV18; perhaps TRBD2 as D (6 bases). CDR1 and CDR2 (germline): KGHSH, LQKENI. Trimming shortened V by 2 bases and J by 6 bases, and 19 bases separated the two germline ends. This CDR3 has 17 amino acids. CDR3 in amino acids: CASSPNFAGSRPGELFF. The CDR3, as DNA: TGTGCCAGCTCACCAAACTTCGCGGGGTCGAGGCCCGGGGAGCTGTTTTTT.

The CDR3 sequence: CASSPIGRGGTQYF. The CDR3 DNA sequence: TGTGCCAGCAGCCCAATAGGGAGAGGAGGGACCCAGTACTTC. This rearrangement joins TRBV28 to TRBJ2-5; the D gene is possibly TRBD2 (5 bases). V dropped 6 bases and J dropped 7 bases, with 18 bases sitting between them. Per germline, CDR1 MDHEN and CDR2 SYDVKM. The length of the CDR3 is 14 residues.

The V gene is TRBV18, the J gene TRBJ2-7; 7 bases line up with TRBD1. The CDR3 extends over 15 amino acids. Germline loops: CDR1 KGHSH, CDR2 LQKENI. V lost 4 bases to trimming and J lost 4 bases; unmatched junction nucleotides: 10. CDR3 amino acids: CASSRDSRYLYEQYF. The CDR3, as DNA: TGTGCCAGCTCACGGGACAGCAGGTATTTGTACGAGCAGTACTTC.